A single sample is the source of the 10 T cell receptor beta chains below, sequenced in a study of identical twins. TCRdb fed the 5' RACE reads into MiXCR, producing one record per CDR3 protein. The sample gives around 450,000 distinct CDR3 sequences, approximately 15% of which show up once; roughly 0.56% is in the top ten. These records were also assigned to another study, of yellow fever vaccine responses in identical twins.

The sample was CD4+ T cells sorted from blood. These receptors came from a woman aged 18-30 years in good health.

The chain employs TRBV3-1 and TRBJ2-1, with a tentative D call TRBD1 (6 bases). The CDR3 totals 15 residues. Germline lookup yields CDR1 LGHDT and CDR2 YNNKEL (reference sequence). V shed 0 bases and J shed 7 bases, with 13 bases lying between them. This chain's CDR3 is CASSQDWQGTNEQFF. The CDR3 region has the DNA TGTGCCAGCAGCCAAGACTGGCAGGGGACGAATGAGCAGTTCTTC.

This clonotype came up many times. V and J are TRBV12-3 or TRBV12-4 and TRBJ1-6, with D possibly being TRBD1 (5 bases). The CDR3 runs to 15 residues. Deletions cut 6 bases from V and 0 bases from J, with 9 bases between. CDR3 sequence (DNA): TGTGCCAGCAGCCCGGGGGACTCCTATAATTCACCCCTCCACTTT. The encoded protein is CASSPGDSYNSPLHF.

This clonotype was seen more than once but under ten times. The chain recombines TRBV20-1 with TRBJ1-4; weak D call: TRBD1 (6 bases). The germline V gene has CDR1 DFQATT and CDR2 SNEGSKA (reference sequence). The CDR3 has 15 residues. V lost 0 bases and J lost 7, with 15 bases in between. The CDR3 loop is CSAREMGGVFEKLFF. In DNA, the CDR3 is TGCAGTGCTAGAGAGATGGGGGGCGTATTTGAAAAACTGTTTTTT.

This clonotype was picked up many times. The CDR3: CASRRQGAYEQYF. CDR3 nucleotides: TGTGCCAGCAGACGACAGGGGGCCTACGAGCAGTACTTC. The rearrangement uses TRBV28 and TRBJ2-7; 9 nucleotides line up with TRBD1. The CDR3 totals 13 residues. The V segment lost 6 bases and the J segment 2 bases; nucleotides outside the gene matches: 2. CDR1 is MDHEN, CDR2 SYDVKM, per germline.

CDR3 coding DNA: TGTGCCAGCAGCCCCTGGACAGGAACTAACTATGGCTACACCTTC. This gives the protein CASSPWTGTNYGYTF. This chain uses TRBV3-1 with TRBJ1-2; 7 nucleotides align to TRBD1. V shed 4 bases, J shed 0 bases, and the junction held 5 bases outside the gene matches. The germline V gene encodes CDR1 LGHDT and CDR2 YNNKEL (reference sequence). This CDR3 is built from 15 residues.

CDR3 in amino acids: CASSQRQGGGGDTQYF. The CDR3 bases are TGCGCCAGCAGCCAAAGGCAGGGAGGAGGAGGAGATACGCAGTATTTT. The gene calls are TRBV4-3 and TRBJ2-3; possible D gene TRBD2, 6 bases. V lost 2 bases to trimming and J lost 5 bases, with 17 bases between them. This CDR3 has 16 amino acids. In germline, CDR1 is LGHNA, CDR2 YSLEER.

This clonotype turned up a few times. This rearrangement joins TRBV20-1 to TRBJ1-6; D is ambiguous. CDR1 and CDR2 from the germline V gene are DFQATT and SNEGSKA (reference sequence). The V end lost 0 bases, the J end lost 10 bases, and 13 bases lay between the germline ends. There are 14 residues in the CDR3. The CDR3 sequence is CSARDRTILSPLHF. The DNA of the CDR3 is TGCAGTGCTAGAGACAGGACCATTTTATCACCCCTCCACTTT.

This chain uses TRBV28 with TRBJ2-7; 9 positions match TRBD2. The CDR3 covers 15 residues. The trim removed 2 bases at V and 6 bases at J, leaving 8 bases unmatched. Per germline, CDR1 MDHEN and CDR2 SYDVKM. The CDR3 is CASSLTAGGPVEQYF. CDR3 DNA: TGTGCCAGCAGTTTAACAGCGGGGGGCCCTGTCGAGCAGTACTTC.

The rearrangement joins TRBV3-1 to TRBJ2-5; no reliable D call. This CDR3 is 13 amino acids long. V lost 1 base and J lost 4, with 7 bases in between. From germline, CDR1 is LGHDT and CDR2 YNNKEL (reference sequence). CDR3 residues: CASSQAGGETQYF. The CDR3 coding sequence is TGTGCCAGCAGCCAAGCTGGCGGAGAGACCCAGTACTTC.

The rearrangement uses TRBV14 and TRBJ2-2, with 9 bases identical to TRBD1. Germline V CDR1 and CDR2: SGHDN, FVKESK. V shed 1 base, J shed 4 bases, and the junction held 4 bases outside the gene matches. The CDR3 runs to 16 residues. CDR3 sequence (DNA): TGTGCCAGCAGCCAAGTGGGGACAGGGATCACCGGGGAGCTGTTTTTT. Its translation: CASSQVGTGITGELFF. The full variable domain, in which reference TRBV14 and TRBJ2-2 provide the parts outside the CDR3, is EAGVTQFPSHSVIEKGQTVTLRCDPISGHDNLYWYRRVMGKEIKFLLHFVKESKQDESGMPNNRFLAERTGGTYSTLKVQPAELEDSGVYFCASSQVGTGITGELFFGEGSRLTVL.